These T cell receptor beta chains were read from a single sample in a study of a mutant IDH1 vaccine in newly diagnosed glioma. TCRdb's copy holds only in-frame clones and misses some; the assay was immunoSEQ multiplex PCR. The data show about 48,000 clones, approximately 80% seen once. These receptors' targets are unknown. The sample consisted of PBMCs, taken from a glioma patient whose treatment included an IDH1 peptide vaccine. The source of these receptors is a middle-aged man with glioma. Each CDR3 is given with its conserved first and last residue. The D gene is left open where the match is weak. Size is stated for part of the rows, as once, few or many counts, or as a class when the clone is expanded.

NA,TRBJ2-2,13,TRBV4-2,NA,TGTGCCACCATAGCTAGCGCCACCGGGGAGCTGTTTTTT,CATIASATGELFF
TRBD1,TRBJ1-2,14,TRBV5-1,NA,TGCGCCAGCAGTCCTCGACAGGGTGGAGTTGGCTACACCTTC,CASSPRQGGVGYTF
NA,TRBJ1-3,13,TRBV10-3,NA,TGTGCCATCACGACAGGTCCGGGAAACACCATATATTTT,CAITTGPGNTIYF
TRBD1,TRBJ2-6,17,TRBV4-1,NA,TGCGCCAGCAGCCCCGGACAGGGGGCGGGTGGGGCCAACGTCCTGACTTTC,CASSPGQGAGGANVLTF
TRBD2,TRBJ2-1,16,TRBV9,NA,TGTGCCAGCAGCGGAAAACTAGCGGGGGGAATCAATGAGCAGTTCTTC,CASSGKLAGGINEQFF
TRBD2,TRBJ2-5,15,TRBV5-1,NA,TGCGCCAGCAGCTTGGAACCGGGGGGGAGAGAGACCCAGTACTTC,CASSLEPGGRETQYF
NA,TRBJ2-7,14,TRBV7-8,once,TGTGCCAGCAGCTTCCTGGGGGTTACCTACGAGCAGTACTTC,CASSFLGVTYEQYF
NA,TRBJ2-7,14,TRBV10-3,few,TGTGCCGCCATGGTGGGGGGCACCTCCTACGAGCAGTACTTC,CAAMVGGTSYEQYF
NA,TRBJ2-1,14,TRBV4-1,NA,TGCGCCAGCAGCCCTGGCCAGGTGGGTCATGAGCAGTTCTTC,CASSPGQVGHEQFF
NA,TRBJ2-2,15,TRBV4-1,NA,TGCGCCAGCAGCCAACCGGACAAGAACACCGGGGAGCTGTTTTTT,CASSQPDKNTGELFF
NA,TRBJ1-5,14,TRBV10-3,NA,TGTGCCGCCTGGGGAGGGTTTGACAATCAGCCCCAGCATTTT,CAAWGGFDNQPQHF
NA,TRBJ2-2,14,TRBV30,few,TGTGCCTGGAGTGTTAGCAGAAACACCGGGGAGCTGTTTTTT,CAWSVSRNTGELFF
NA,TRBJ1-5,13,TRBV7-8,NA,TGTGCCAGCAGCTTAGCCGGAAGGGAGCCCCAGCATTTT,CASSLAGREPQHF
NA,TRBJ1-1,14,TRBV6-6,few,TGTGCCAGCACCATCGGTCAGCCTTGGACTGAAGCTTTCTTT,CASTIGQPWTEAFF
TRBD2,TRBJ2-1,15,TRBV6-5,NA,TGTGCCAGCAGAGGACTAGCGGGGGCTTACAATGAGCAGTTCTTC,CASRGLAGAYNEQFF
TRBD1,TRBJ1-6,17,TRBV7-8,few,TGTGCCAGCAGCTTAGACGGACAGGGAAGTCGTAATTCACCCCTCCACTTT,CASSLDGQGSRNSPLHF
NA,TRBJ2-3,14,TRBV10-1,NA,TGCGCCAGCAGTGAGTCCCGGATAACAGATACGCAGTATTTT,CASSESRITDTQYF
NA,TRBJ1-6,17,TRBV5-4,NA,TGTGCCAGCAGCTTGGGCGGGGGCGCGGTGGTTCGGTCACCCCTCCACTTT,CASSLGGGAVVRSPLHF